Following are 22 T cell receptor beta chains from one sample sequenced in a study of T cells in Graves' hyperthyroidism and ophthalmopathy. Amplified regions were TCR beta CDR3 sequences from RNA transcripts. The HTBI set primed first-round TCR CDR3 RT-PCR. TCRdb redid the calling of the multiplex PCR reads with MiXCR, one entry per CDR3 protein. Altogether hundreds of thousands of distinct CDR3 sequences are present, about a third being singletons, with the ten largest covering 31%. The specimen sequenced was blood. The origin of the receptors is a woman in her 40s with Graves' hyperthyroidism.

The rearrangement uses TRBV24-1 and TRBJ2-5, with D possibly TRBD1 on 6 matching bases. CDR1 and CDR2 (germline): KGHDR, SFDVKD. This CDR3 is built from 14 residues. The CDR3 loop reads CARGMTGHQETQYF. DNA for the CDR3: TGTGCTAGGGGTATGACAGGACATCAAGAGACCCAGTACTTC.

This clonotype has at least ten counts. In DNA, the CDR3 is TGTGCCAGCAGCAAGGGGGGCACTCAGCCCCAGCATTTT. Encoded protein: CASSKGGTQPQHF. The rearrangement joins TRBV5-8 to TRBJ1-5; TRBD1 might be the D (6 bases). CDR3 length: 13 residues. Germline V gene lookup returns CDR1 SGHTS and CDR2 YDEGEE. V was trimmed by 4 bases and J by 6 bases, leaving 11 bases between them.

This clonotype was observed at least ten times. The rearrangement uses TRBV7-2 and TRBJ1-5, with D possibly being TRBD1 (6 bases). The V end lost 4 bases, the J end lost 4 bases, and 11 bases lay between the germline ends. Germline V CDR1 and CDR2: SGHTA, FQGNSA. CDR3 length equals 14 residues. The CDR3 here is CASSSIQGNQPQHF. The CDR3 DNA follows: TGTGCCAGCAGCTCAATACAGGGAAATCAGCCCCAGCATTTT.

This clonotype was counted between two and nine times. The rearrangement links TRBV11-2 to TRBJ2-7; TRBD1 agrees at 7 bases. V shed 5 bases and J 5 bases; nucleotides not matched to a gene: 12. Germline CDR1 and CDR2: SGHAT and FQNNGV. CDR3 length: 15 residues. The CDR3 DNA is TGTGCCAGCAGCCATTTTCAGGGGGACGGGGACGAGCAGTACTTC. It translates to CASSHFQGDGDEQYF.

J is TRBJ1-2 and V is TRBV2; tentative D call: TRBD1 (6 bases). Germline-derived CDR1 and CDR2 are SNHLY and FYNNEI. CDR3 length equals 15 residues. Trimming removed 11 bases from V and 2 bases from J, with 21 bases in between. The chain's CDR3 is CAFREGGAQNYGYTF. The CDR3 nucleotides are TGTGCCTTCCGGGAGGGGGGGGCTCAGAACTATGGCTACACCTTC.

This clonotype was found many times. The V call is TRBV10-3, the J call TRBJ2-5; no reliable D call. The V end was cut by 6 bases, the J end by 5 bases, with 10 bases between. CDR1 is ENHRY and CDR2 is SYGVKD in the germline V gene. The CDR3 runs to 12 residues. The CDR3 bases are TGTGCCATCAGCGGCGTGGGGGAGACCCAGTACTTC. Translation gives CAISGVGETQYF.

The sample holds one count of this clonotype. This chain connects TRBV29-1 to TRBJ1-1, with D tentatively TRBD1 (6 bases). Germline V CDR1 and CDR2: SQVTM, ANQGSEA. The V gene lost 3 bases and the J gene lost 5 bases, with 19 bases spanning the gap. The CDR3 totals 15 residues. CDR3 DNA: TGCAGCGTTGACGACGGGGGCGCTAGGAAGACTGAAGCTTTCTTT. Its translation is CSVDDGGARKTEAFF.

This clonotype was recorded a few times. This chain's CDR3 is CASSGQGHHEQYF. CDR3 sequence (DNA): TGTGCCAGCAGTGGCCAAGGGCACCACGAGCAGTACTTC. The chain joins TRBV11-2 to TRBJ2-7; no firm D call. Germline values: CDR1 SGHAT, CDR2 FQNNGV. The CDR3 extends over 13 amino acids. Trimming pared 6 bases from V and 5 bases from J, leaving 14 bases between.

This clonotype was detected many times. The chain employs TRBV5-1 and TRBJ1-3; D is unresolved. The germline V and J ends were trimmed by 5 bases and 0 bases, with 9 bases remaining between them. The CDR3 consists of 14 residues. From germline, CDR1 is SGHRS and CDR2 YFSETQ. In DNA form, the CDR3 reads TGCGCCAGCAGGCAGGCAAGCTCTGGAAACACCATATATTTT. It specifies CASRQASSGNTIYF. The whole variable domain, filled in from reference TRBV5-1 and TRBJ1-3, reads KAGVTQTPRYLIKTRGQQVTLSCSPISGHRSVSWYQQTPGQGLQFLFEYFSETQRNKGNFPGRFSGRQFSNSRSEMNVSTLELGDSALYLCASRQASSGNTIYFGEGSWLTVV.

This CDR3 is CASSLPPGPPYEQYF. The CDR3 DNA sequence: TGTGCCAGCAGTTTACCCCCGGGTCCCCCCTACGAGCAGTACTTC. The chain links TRBV7-9 to TRBJ2-7; D unresolved. The CDR3 sequence is 15 residues long. Looked up from germline, CDR1 is SEHNR and CDR2 is FQNEAQ (reference sequence). The V and J ends lost 6 bases and 2 bases respectively, with 17 bases between them.

There are a few counts of this clonotype. J is TRBJ2-7 and V is TRBV19; D gene uncertain. The CDR3 extends over 15 amino acids. The germline V and J ends were trimmed by 2 bases and 2 bases, with 13 bases remaining between them. The V gene's germline CDR1 is LNHDA and CDR2 SQIVND (reference sequence). CDR3 protein: CASSISGRNPYEQYF. The CDR3 DNA reads TGTGCCAGTAGTATATCAGGACGTAACCCCTACGAGCAGTACTTC.

A word on this clonotype: A read error may be the cause here, since a much bigger clone is one base away. The V and J genes are TRBV7-2 and TRBJ2-7, with 11 bases identical to TRBD1. The CDR3 is made up of 15 amino acids. The V and J ends lost 4 bases and 7 bases, in that order; junction bases with no gene match: 9. Germline V CDR1 and CDR2: SGHTA, FQGNSA. CDR3 loop: CASSSGQGAGWEQYF. DNA of the CDR3: TGTGCCAGCAGCTCAGGACAGGGGGCGGGATGGGAGCAGTACTTC.

The chain couples TRBV25-1 to TRBJ2-7; D is possibly TRBD2 (6 bases). V shed 0 bases and J shed 3 bases, with 9 bases lying between them. The V gene's germline CDR1 is MGHDK and CDR2 SYGVNS. The CDR3 extends over 14 amino acids. The CDR3 DNA reads as TGTGCCAGCAGTGAATATGGAGGGATCTACGAGCAGTACTTC. Its translation is CASSEYGGIYEQYF.

This rearrangement joins TRBV10-3 to TRBJ2-7; D is unclear. The CDR3 length is 12 residues. Germline V gene sequence: CDR1 ENHRY, CDR2 SYGVKD. Deletions cut 3 bases from V and 6 bases from J, with 9 bases between. The CDR3 region is CAISEGRREQYF. As DNA, the CDR3 is TGTGCCATCAGTGAAGGCCGTCGCGAGCAGTACTTC.

V is TRBV29-1 and J is TRBJ2-7; D not certain. Deletions cut 6 bases from V and 0 bases from J, with 0 bases between. The CDR3 runs 9 residues. CDR1 and CDR2 (germline): SQVTM, ANQGSEA. In DNA form, the CDR3 reads TGCAGCGTCTCCTACGAGCAGTACTTC. It codes for CSVSYEQYF.

This clonotype was picked up many times. This chain links TRBV10-3 with TRBJ1-1; 9 nucleotides align to TRBD1. Germline V gives CDR1 ENHRY, CDR2 SYGVKD. The CDR3 is 12 amino acids. V shed 11 bases, J shed 3 bases, and the junction held 4 bases outside the gene matches. DNA of the CDR3: TGTGCCGTGACAGGGGGGGACACTGAAGCTTTCTTT. It is translated as CAVTGGDTEAFF.

The chain joins TRBV30 to TRBJ1-5, with D uncertain. Between the trimmed V and J ends, which lost 2 bases and 5 bases, there was a span of 16 bases. This CDR3 is 15 amino acids long. CDR1 GTSNPN and CDR2 SVGIG come from the germline V gene (reference sequence). The CDR3 DNA follows: TGTGCCTGGAGTTCGCCACATCGCACCGATCAGCCCCAGCATTTT. As protein: CAWSSPHRTDQPQHF.

This clonotype has a count of ten or more. The chain joins TRBV20-1 to TRBJ2-7; D perhaps matches TRBD1 (6 bases). Deletions cut 5 bases from V and 7 bases from J, with 18 bases between. This CDR3 contains 13 residues. Germline V CDR1 and CDR2: DFQATT, SNEGSKA (reference sequence). The CDR3, as DNA: TGCAGTGCTCTTACATCAGGGGTATCGGAGCAGTACTTC. Translation: CSALTSGVSEQYF.

This clonotype was counted between two and nine times. This chain uses TRBV6-4 with TRBJ1-2; tentative D call: TRBD1 (5 bases). The germline V gene has CDR1 MRHNA and CDR2 SNTAGT. This CDR3 region has 16 residues. V gave up 3 bases and J gave up 5 bases, with 19 bases separating them. Written as DNA, the CDR3 is TGTGCCAGCAGTGAACTAGGGGCAGACCCGGCGTATGGCTACACCTTC. Encoded protein: CASSELGADPAYGYTF.

With regard to this clonotype: A much bigger clone sits one base away, suggesting this may be a read error. The V call is TRBV20-1, the J call TRBJ1-3, with 8 bases lining up with TRBD1. Per the germline V gene, CDR1 is DFQATT and CDR2 is SNEGSKA (reference sequence). CDR3 length equals 14 residues. The CDR3 DNA sequence: TGCAGTGCTAGTTTGGCAGGGGGCGGAAGCACCATATATTTT. Encoded protein: CSASLAGGGSTIYF.

This clonotype was detected many times. CDR3 sequence: CASRPPRQVSYEQYF. Written as DNA, the CDR3 is TGTGCCAGCAGACCCCCTAGACAGGTTTCCTACGAGCAGTACTTC. The gene calls are TRBV7-9 and TRBJ2-7; maybe TRBD1 (6 bases). Germline lookup yields CDR1 SEHNR and CDR2 FQNEAQ (reference sequence). CDR3 size: 15 residues. V was cut by 6 bases and J by 1 base, with 16 bases left in between.

This clonotype occurred many times. The chain has TRBV7-9 and TRBJ1-6, with D maybe TRBD1 (5 bases). There are 13 residues in the CDR3. V dropped 5 bases and J dropped 9 bases, with 11 bases sitting between them. CDR1 is SEHNR, CDR2 FQNEAQ, per germline (reference sequence). CDR3 in amino acids: CASSQGFSSPLHF. The DNA for the CDR3 is TGTGCCAGCAGCCAGGGATTTAGTTCACCCCTCCACTTT.